A selection of T cell receptor beta chains follows, all from one sample in a study of cytomegalovirus exposure and HLA in healthy donors. Method: immunoSEQ multiplex PCR; TCRdb's copy keeps in-frame clones and lacks some. The sample contains 100,000 to 150,000 clones, 89% of which appear only once. Sequenced sample: PBMCs. Receptors were obtained from a woman under 30 in good health and CMV-seronegative. The CDR3 runs from the conserved cysteine through the conserved F or W. Each record gives: CDR3 protein, CDR3 DNA, clone size, CDR3 length, J gene, D gene, V gene. A D gene is named only where the DNA matches it firmly. Rows may omit the clone size; those that give it use once, few, many or a size class.

CASSPSQGGETQYF	TGTGCCAGCAGCCCAAGCCAGGGAGGAGAGACCCAGTACTTC	-	14	TRBJ2-5	-	TRBV7-8
CASSQAGEGSDTQYF	TGTGCCAGCTCACAAGCGGGAGAGGGCTCAGATACGCAGTATTTT	-	15	TRBJ2-3	TRBD2	TRBV18
CASSLAPDKVVPEAFF	TGTGCCAGCAGCTTGGCTCCAGATAAAGTGGTCCCTGAAGCTTTCTTT	-	16	TRBJ1-1	-	TRBV5-6
CASSLRTHSNQPQHF	TGTGCCAGCAGCTTGCGGACTCATAGCAATCAGCCCCAGCATTTT	-	15	TRBJ1-5	-	TRBV5-6
CASSLGVGGGSGNTIYF	TGTGCCAGCAGCTTGGGAGTGGGAGGGGGCTCTGGAAACACCATATATTTT	-	17	TRBJ1-3	-	TRBV5-4
CASSLRTSGSFNEQFF	TGTGCCAGCAGCTTAAGAACTAGCGGGAGTTTCAATGAGCAGTTCTTC	-	16	TRBJ2-1	TRBD2	TRBV11-2
CAWSVPVLVTDTQYF	TGTGCCTGGAGTGTACCGGTACTAGTCACAGATACGCAGTATTTT	-	15	TRBJ2-3	-	TRBV30
CASSQGVGEDPPDTQYF	TGCGCCAGCAGCCAAGGGGTTGGGGAGGACCCTCCGGATACGCAGTATTTT	many	17	TRBJ2-3	-	TRBV4-3
CASSYSRVMNTEAFF	TGTGCCAGCAGTTACTCGCGAGTGATGAACACTGAAGCTTTCTTT	-	15	TRBJ1-1	-	TRBV6-5
CASSGDRNQPQHF	TGTGCCAGCAGCGGCGACAGGAATCAGCCCCAGCATTTT	-	13	TRBJ1-5	-	TRBV9
CASSPGLPFHEQYF	TGTGCCAGCAGCCCGGGACTACCATTCCACGAGCAGTACTTC	-	14	TRBJ2-7	TRBD2	TRBV27
CASSLVLAGGTDTQYF	TGCGCCAGCAGCTTGGTCCTAGCGGGGGGCACAGATACGCAGTATTTT	-	16	TRBJ2-3	TRBD2	TRBV5-1
CSPVGGANNEQFF	TGCAGCCCGGTGGGGGGGGCCAACAATGAGCAGTTCTTC	-	13	TRBJ2-1	-	TRBV29-1
CASSSDRGSNQPQHF	TGTGCCAGCAGTTCGGACAGGGGGAGCAATCAGCCCCAGCATTTT	-	15	TRBJ1-5	TRBD1	TRBV6-5
CASSAGRDYGYTF	TGTGCCAGCAGTGCAGGCAGGGACTATGGCTACACCTTC	-	13	TRBJ1-2	-	TRBV28
CASSRGTNLGGYTF	TGTGCCAGCAGCCGGGGTACTAACCTGGGAGGCTACACCTTC	-	14	TRBJ1-2	-	TRBV27
CASRAGTVALRYF	TGTGCCAGCAGAGCCGGGACAGTTGCCCTTCGTTATTTT	-	13	TRBJ1-3	TRBD1	TRBV28
CASSYYGTRGETQYF	TGTGCCAGCAGTTACTACGGGACTAGGGGAGAGACCCAGTACTTC	-	15	TRBJ2-5	TRBD2	TRBV6-5
CASSFSLGNTGELFF	TGCGCCAGCAGCTTTAGCCTAGGCAACACCGGGGAGCTGTTTTTT	-	15	TRBJ2-2	-	TRBV5-1
CASSPRGHNQPQHF	TGTGCCAGCAGCCCCAGGGGGCACAATCAGCCCCAGCATTTT	-	14	TRBJ1-5	TRBD1	TRBV6-6
CASSQGASGNTIYF	TGTGCCAGCAGCCAAGGGGCTTCTGGAAACACCATATATTTT	many	14	TRBJ1-3	-	TRBV4-2
CASSLLTSGSYEQYF	TGTGCCAGCAGCTTGCTTACGAGCGGGAGCTACGAGCAGTACTTC	-	15	TRBJ2-7	TRBD2	TRBV5-6
CASSLRGGYTF	TGTGCCAGCAGCTTGAGGGGGGGCTACACCTTC	-	11	TRBJ1-2	-	TRBV5-6
CASSLGSGETQYF	TGCGCCAGCAGCTTGGGCTCGGGAGAGACCCAGTACTTC	-	13	TRBJ2-5	-	TRBV5-1
CASSFGFSPLHF	TGTGCCAGCAGCTTCGGGTTTTCACCCCTCCACTTT	-	12	TRBJ1-6	-	TRBV5-6
CASSPGLANNEQFF	TGTGCCAGCAGCCCGGGACTAGCAAACAATGAGCAGTTCTTC	-	14	TRBJ2-1	TRBD2	TRBV5-5
CASSPRDRGLGGYTF	TGTGCCAGCTCACCCCGGGACAGGGGATTGGGAGGCTACACCTTC	-	15	TRBJ1-2	TRBD1	TRBV18
CASSLGGSNSPLHF	TGCGCCAGCAGCTTGGGGGGCTCTAATTCACCCCTCCACTTT	once	14	TRBJ1-6	-	TRBV5-1
CAISDSDRKAYEQYF	TGTGCCATCAGCGACTCGGACAGGAAAGCCTACGAGCAGTACTTC	-	15	TRBJ2-7	TRBD1	TRBV10-3
CASSIQGHGDQPQHF	TGTGCCAGTAGTATCCAGGGGCATGGAGATCAGCCCCAGCATTTT	-	15	TRBJ1-5	-	TRBV19
CASSLGGIGFTDTQYF	TGTGCCAGCAGCTTGGGGGGAATAGGTTTCACAGATACGCAGTATTTT	-	16	TRBJ2-3	-	TRBV11-2
CAWSVSGYGELFF	TGTGCCTGGAGTGTCTCGGGATACGGGGAGCTGTTTTTT	-	13	TRBJ2-2	-	TRBV30
CASSLELRYGQGGNEQFF	TGCGCCAGCAGCTTGGAGCTCCGGTACGGACAGGGAGGGAATGAGCAGTTCTTC	-	18	TRBJ2-1	-	TRBV5-1
CATSRDQGQGGAYQHF	TGTGCCACCAGCAGAGATCAGGGACAGGGGGGGGCATACCAGCATTTT	once	16	TRBJ1-5	TRBD1	TRBV15
CASAALTGNTIYF	TGTGCCAGCGCAGCGCTGACTGGAAACACCATATATTTT	-	13	TRBJ1-3	-	TRBV28
CASGHLYQPQHF	TGTGCCAGTGGACACCTCTATCAGCCCCAGCATTTT	-	12	TRBJ1-5	-	TRBV19
CGTLRAGGTNHGYDTQYF	TGTGGAACTCTCCGGGCGGGCGGGACGAACCATGGATATGATACGCAGTATTTT	-	18	TRBJ2-3	-	TRBV2
CASSHWTAEGYNEQFF	TGTGCCAGCAGTCATTGGACGGCGGAGGGCTACAATGAGCAGTTCTTC	-	16	TRBJ2-1	-	TRBV2
CASSVGGQQETQYF	TGTGCCAGCAGCGTAGGAGGACAGCAAGAGACCCAGTACTTC	-	14	TRBJ2-5	-	TRBV9
CASSLGVDRRYSYNEQFF	TGTGCCAGCAGCTTAGGGGTGGACAGGCGATACTCCTACAATGAGCAGTTCTTC	-	18	TRBJ2-1	TRBD1	TRBV11-3
CASSQTRDAGYEQYF	TGTGCCAGCAGCCAGACGCGGGACGCGGGTTACGAGCAGTACTTC	-	15	TRBJ2-7	-	TRBV4-2
CASSQGNYGTGNEKLFF	TGCGCCAGCAGCCAAGGAAATTACGGGACAGGGAATGAAAAACTGTTTTTT	-	17	TRBJ1-4	TRBD1	TRBV4-1
CASSNDRGYGYTF	TGTGCCAGCAGCAACGACAGGGGCTATGGCTACACCTTC	-	13	TRBJ1-2	TRBD1	TRBV7-2
CASRQDQGYEQFF	TGTGCCAGTAGGCAGGATCAGGGGTATGAGCAGTTCTTC	-	13	TRBJ2-1	-	TRBV19
CSAQGQNEQFF	TGCAGTGCCCAGGGACAGAATGAGCAGTTCTTC	-	11	TRBJ2-1	TRBD1	TRBV20-1
CASSYGQGTGYTF	TGTGCCAGCAGTTATGGACAGGGAACTGGCTACACCTTC	-	13	TRBJ1-2	TRBD1	TRBV6-5
CASSSVRYQETQYF	TGTGCCAGCAGTTCCGTCAGGTACCAAGAGACCCAGTACTTC	-	14	TRBJ2-5	-	TRBV6-5
CATSGNQRMGETQYF	TGTGCCACCAGCGGGAATCAACGCATGGGAGAGACCCAGTACTTC	-	15	TRBJ2-5	TRBD2	TRBV6-5
CASGPPTGNTEAFF	TGTGCTAGTGGTCCACCGACAGGGAACACTGAAGCTTTCTTT	once	14	TRBJ1-1	-	TRBV12-5
CAWSVSGGTEAFF	TGTGCCTGGAGTGTTTCCGGGGGCACTGAAGCTTTCTTT	-	13	TRBJ1-1	-	TRBV30
CASSSWTEGGYGYTF	TGCGCCAGCAGCTCTTGGACAGAGGGCGGTTATGGCTACACCTTC	-	15	TRBJ1-2	-	TRBV5-1
CASSRPGLATLF	TGTGCCAGCAGCCGGCCGGGACTAGCGACGCTCTTC	-	12	TRBJ2-1	TRBD2	TRBV4-2
CASRRRQGGADTQYF	TGTGCCAGCAGAAGACGACAGGGGGGCGCAGATACGCAGTATTTT	-	15	TRBJ2-3	TRBD1	TRBV6-1
CASSRQGATTNSPLHF	TGCGCCAGCAGCCGACAGGGGGCGACTACAAATTCACCCCTCCACTTT	-	16	TRBJ1-6	TRBD1	TRBV5-1
CASRNSGSYGYTF	TGTGCCAGCAGGAACTCGGGGTCCTATGGCTACACCTTC	-	13	TRBJ1-2	-	TRBV9
CASSSLAGGLDTQYF	TGTGCCAGCAGTTCACTAGCGGGGGGGCTAGATACGCAGTATTTT	-	15	TRBJ2-3	TRBD2	TRBV27
CASGWGLAGGEQYF	TGTGCCAGCGGATGGGGACTAGCGGGAGGCGAGCAGTACTTC	few	14	TRBJ2-7	TRBD2	TRBV28